The 10 T cell receptor beta chains below come from one sample, sequenced in a study of blood T cell repertoires in COVID-19. TCRdb keeps only in-frame clones here, not all; method: immunoSEQ multiplex PCR. This table holds roughly 520,000 clones, roughly 88% found once. Sequencing was carried out using PBMCs or T cells enriched from blood (not recorded which). Receptors were obtained from a middle-aged woman who had recovered from COVID-19.

The chain uses TRBV19 and TRBJ1-2; 7 bases align to TRBD1. The CDR3 has 14 amino acids. Germline trimming cut 4 bases from V and 8 bases from J; bases unmatched to any gene: 10. The V gene's germline CDR1 is LNHDA and CDR2 SQIVND (reference sequence). The DNA for the CDR3 is TGTGCCAGTAGTACCCGACAGGGCCTAGGGGGCTACACCTTC. This translates into CASSTRQGLGGYTF.

The chain carries TRBV18 and TRBJ2-3, with TRBD1 matching 7 bases. V shed 3 bases and J 2 bases; nucleotides not matched to a gene: 5. CDR3 size: 15 residues. In germline, CDR1 is KGHSH, CDR2 LQKENI. CDR3 bases: TGTGCCAGCTCACCGCAGGGGGAGCCCACAGATACGCAGTATTTT. Translation: CASSPQGEPTDTQYF.

The chain has TRBV7-8 and TRBJ2-3; 12 positions match TRBD2. V shed 5 bases, J shed 1 base, and the junction held 13 bases outside the gene matches. CDR3 length: 19 amino acids. Germline CDR1 and CDR2: SGHVS and FQNEAQ. The CDR3 DNA reads as TGTGCCAGCAGCGCGCCACTAGCGGGAGGTTTGATTGGCACAGATACGCAGTATTTT. Protein product: CASSAPLAGGLIGTDTQYF.

The V and J genes are TRBV11-2 and TRBJ1-1; D remains unclear. The CDR3 is 13 amino acids. Germline-derived CDR1 and CDR2 are SGHAT and FQNNGV. V was trimmed by 2 bases and J by 4 bases, leaving 8 bases between them. In DNA, the CDR3 is TGTGCCAGCAGCTTATCGTTCCGCACTGAAGCTTTCTTT. Translated, it gives CASSLSFRTEAFF.

The V call is TRBV18, the J call TRBJ1-1; TRBD1 might be the D (6 bases). The CDR3 runs 17 residues. CDR1 is KGHSH, CDR2 LQKENI, per germline. V was pared by 3 bases and J by 3 bases, with 20 bases between. The CDR3 spells CASSPAGGLGADTEAFF. Here the CDR3 DNA reads TGTGCCAGCTCACCGGCGGGGGGCCTCGGGGCAGACACTGAAGCTTTCTTT.

This clone was found a few times. This chain uses TRBV7-2 with TRBJ2-3; 9 nucleotides line up with TRBD2. Germline assignment: CDR1 SGHTA and CDR2 FQGNSA. The V and J ends lost 2 bases and 2 bases, in that order; junction bases with no gene match: 8. The CDR3 runs to 17 residues. This CDR3 reads CASSLSYRLAVTDTQYF. CDR3 nucleotide sequence: TGTGCCAGCAGCTTAAGTTATAGACTAGCGGTCACAGATACGCAGTATTTT.

This chain joins TRBV6-5 and TRBJ2-1; TRBD2 aligns across 8 bases. This CDR3 region has 15 residues. V shed 0 bases and J 10 bases; nucleotides not matched to a gene: 8. CDR1 and CDR2 (germline): MNHEY, SVGAGI. DNA for the CDR3: TGTGCCAGCAGTTACTCGAGAAATAGCGGGACCGAGCAGTTCTTC. This codes for CASSYSRNSGTEQFF.

The chain has TRBV5-5 and TRBJ1-2; no firm D call. The CDR3 runs 14 residues. Germline CDR1 SGHKS, CDR2 YYEKEE (reference sequence). Trimming removed 4 bases from V and 0 bases from J, with 10 bases in between. The CDR3 protein is CASSVDTSNYGYTF. The CDR3 nucleotides are TGTGCCAGCAGCGTTGACACGTCTAACTATGGCTACACCTTC.

This clone was observed a single time. The chain has TRBV5-1 and TRBJ2-2; tentatively, D is TRBD1 (5 bases). The length of the CDR3 is 16 residues. CDR1 SGHRS and CDR2 YFSETQ come from the germline V gene. Trimming removed 0 bases at V and 4 bases at J, with 13 bases between. CDR3 region: CASSLDPTGTTGELFF. The CDR3 DNA reads TGCGCCAGCAGCTTGGACCCTACAGGTACCACCGGGGAGCTGTTTTTT.

The rearrangement links TRBV5-6 to TRBJ1-5; the D is unclear. Trimming cost V 0 bases and J 4 bases, with 11 bases left between them. The V gene's germline CDR1 is SGHDT and CDR2 YYEEEE. The CDR3 runs 15 residues. The CDR3 protein is CASSLAGLINQPQHF. The CDR3 DNA sequence: TGTGCCAGCAGCTTGGCCGGACTAATTAATCAGCCCCAGCATTTT.